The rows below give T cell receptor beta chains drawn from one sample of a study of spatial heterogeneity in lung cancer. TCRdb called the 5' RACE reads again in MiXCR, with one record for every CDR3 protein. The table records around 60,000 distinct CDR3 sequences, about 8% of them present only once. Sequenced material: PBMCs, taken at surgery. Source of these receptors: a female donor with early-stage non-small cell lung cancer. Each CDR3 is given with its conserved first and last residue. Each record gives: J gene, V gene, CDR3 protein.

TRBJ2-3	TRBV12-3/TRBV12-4	CASSPDSSDTQYF
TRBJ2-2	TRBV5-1	CASSLDRAGELFF
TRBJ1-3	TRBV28	CASGPPGNTLYF
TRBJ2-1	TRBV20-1	CSARGLDEDRSYNEQFF
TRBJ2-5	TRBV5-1	CASSLLAGGQETQYF
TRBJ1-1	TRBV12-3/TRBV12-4	CASSFGGNTEAFF
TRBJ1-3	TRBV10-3	CAAKGTGNTIYF
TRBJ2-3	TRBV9	CASSVATGSTDTQYF
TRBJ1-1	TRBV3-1	CASSPGSVGVDTEAFF
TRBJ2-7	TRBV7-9	CASSFGLAEGSGVYEQYF
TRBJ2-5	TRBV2	CASNQETQYF
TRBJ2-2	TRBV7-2	CASSLGTSLTGELFF
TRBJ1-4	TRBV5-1	CASSFHRGSTSSTNEKLFF
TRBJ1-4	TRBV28	CATGQGREKLFF
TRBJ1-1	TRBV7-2	CASSLEGTANTEAFF
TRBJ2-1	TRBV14	CASSQDDGFYNEQFF
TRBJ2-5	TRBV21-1	CASSKGSAGHPETQYF
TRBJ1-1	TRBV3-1	CASSPLAGTEAFF
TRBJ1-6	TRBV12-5	CASGLDRIDNSPLHF
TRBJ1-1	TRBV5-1	CASSLGWTEAFF
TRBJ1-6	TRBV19	CASSIEGVGSPLHF
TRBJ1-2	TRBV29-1	CSAGDVFRGDHGYTF
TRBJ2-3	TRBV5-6	CASSLEQTSGRPDTQYF
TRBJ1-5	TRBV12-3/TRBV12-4	CASSYTGYQPQHF
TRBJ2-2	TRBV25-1	CASSDIRTSGRTGELFF
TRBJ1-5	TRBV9	CASSVLGDSNQPQHF
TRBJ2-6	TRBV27	CARLNSRDRGRDYVGANVLTF
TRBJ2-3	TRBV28	CASSPSVDTQYF
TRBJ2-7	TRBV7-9	CASSLEAGNEQYF
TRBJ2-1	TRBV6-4	CASSDRDWTNNEQFF
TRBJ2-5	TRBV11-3	CASSLDGTAEETQYF
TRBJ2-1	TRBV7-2	CASSSRSGESYNEQFF
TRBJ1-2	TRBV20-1	CREPSYGYTF
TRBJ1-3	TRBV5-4	CASSRWATGNTIYF
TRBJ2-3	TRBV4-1	CASSQDEAVPTDTQYF
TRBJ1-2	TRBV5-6	CASSSGRVLEVGYTF
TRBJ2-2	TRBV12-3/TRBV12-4	CASGLGGSGELFF
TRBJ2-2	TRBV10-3	CAISESIGSPGELFF
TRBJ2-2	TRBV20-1	CSARGPGRNTGELFF